One TCR beta chain is described in this entry. This receptor's antigen is unknown. Base qualities are missing; no much larger clone stands one base away. This specimen belongs to a study of blood T cell repertoires in COVID-19 (dated by TCRdb to the early 2020s). At the level of the whole study: ImmuneRACE Cohort 3 recovered participants were defined by two consecutive negative NP/OP PCR tests, healthcare professional clearance, or symptom resolution. Samples came from the ongoing ImmuneRACE study (first 160 participants) plus 1,254 subjects from 6 global collaborators. The repertoires were released in a freely available public database intended as a resource for research on the immune response to SARS-CoV-2. HLA class I and class II types, where available, came from metadata supplied by the sample provider rather than from assay-based typing. The collaborator samples originated in the United States, Italy and Spain and spanned the acute and convalescent phases of COVID-19. Nearly every sample came with metadata listing a de-identified subject ID, COVID-19 status, age in years and sex. The prospective study material was composed of cDNA or gDNA derived from T cells, B-cell-depleted T cells, or PBMCs. Deeply sampled blood TCRbeta repertoires from subjects exposed to, actively infected with, or recovered from COVID-19 were included in the dataset. Broad study findings and their caveats: How much clinical and demographic metadata was included differed by source and by participant, and the metadata was provided uncurated.

From the germline V gene (reference sequence), CDR1 is MNHEY and CDR2 is SMNVEV. Taken from cysteine to phenylalanine, the CDR3 has 18 residues. This entry keeps only the CDR3 DNA: 54 bases, framed from base 1. Clipping removes 6 bases from V and 4 bases from J, with 16 as the unmatched junction base count. Participants in the prospective study were aged roughly 18 to 90 years, lived in under 30 United States geographic areas, and enrolled through a virtual design. Cohort assignment in the prospective study relied on participant-reported clinical history from a screening survey and a study questionnaire. In the prospective study, whole blood, serum and a nasopharyngeal or oropharyngeal swab were collected from each participant by mobile phlebotomists. Additional blood draws and questionnaires over an approximately two-month period could optionally be provided by prospective study participants. Before DNA extraction, prospective study blood samples were shipped either frozen or at room temperature.

The immunoSEQ Assay, a bias-controlled multiplex PCR, was used to amplify TCRbeta CDR3 regions from genomic DNA. As for how the authors treated the data: The number of nucleated cells in each sample was estimated by amplification of reference gene primers within the assay. Sequence reads were collapsed and filtered to measure the absolute abundance of every unique TCRbeta CDR3 rearrangement. For each sample, productive Simpson clonality was calculated as the square root of Simpson's diversity index across productive rearrangements. This immuneACCESS table, as held by TCRdb, lists in-frame sequences with V and J called but not all clones. Of the missing ones, under half trace to an unresolved V gene in checked studies; the others have no known cause. V, J and clone size are those of that table, while D and trimming were read from the DNA. The sample table shows 300,000 to 450,000 clones, and around 87% are seen once. The ten largest account for approximately 1.8% of the sample.

Recombination joined TRBV27 with TRBJ2-1, with 9 junctional bases fitting TRBD1. This receptor was taken from a man aged 40-49 years in a cohort exposed to, infected with or recovered from COVID-19 (not recorded which). Sequencing used PBMCs or T cells enriched from blood (not recorded which). The DNA sequence is given as TGTGCCAGCAGCTCCGGGACAGGGAGCGGGTCAGAATACAATGAGCAGTTCTTC. This codes for CASSSGTGSGSEYNEQFF.